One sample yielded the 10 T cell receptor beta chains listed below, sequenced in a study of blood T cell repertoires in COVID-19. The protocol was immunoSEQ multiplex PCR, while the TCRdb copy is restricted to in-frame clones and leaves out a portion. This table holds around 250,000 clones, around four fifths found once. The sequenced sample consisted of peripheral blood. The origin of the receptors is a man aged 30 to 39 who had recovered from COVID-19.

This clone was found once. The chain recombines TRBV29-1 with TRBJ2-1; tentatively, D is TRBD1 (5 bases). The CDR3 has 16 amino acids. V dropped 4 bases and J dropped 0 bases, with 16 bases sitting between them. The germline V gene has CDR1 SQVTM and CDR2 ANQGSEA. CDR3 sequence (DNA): TGCAGCGTTGCCGGCAGGGAACTCCTCTCCTACAATGAGCAGTTCTTC. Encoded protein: CSVAGRELLSYNEQFF.

Here the CDR3 reads CAISDLGLAGGKETQYF. The CDR3 DNA follows: TGTGCCATCAGTGACCTCGGTCTAGCGGGGGGGAAAGAGACCCAGTACTTC. V and J are TRBV10-3 and TRBJ2-5; 12 bases match TRBD2. The CDR3 is 17 amino acids. Trimming removed 3 bases from V and 3 bases from J; junction bases left unmatched: 8. The V gene's germline CDR1 is ENHRY and CDR2 SYGVKD.

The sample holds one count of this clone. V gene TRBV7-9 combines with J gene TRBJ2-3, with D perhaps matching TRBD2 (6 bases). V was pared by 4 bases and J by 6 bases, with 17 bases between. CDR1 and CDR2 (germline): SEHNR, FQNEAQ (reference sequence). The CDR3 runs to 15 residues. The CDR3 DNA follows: TGTGCCAGCAGCTCGGCGGGACTCCCGACGGATACGCAGTATTTT. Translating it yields CASSSAGLPTDTQYF.

CDR3 region: CAWDRGTSNQPQHF. CDR3 sequence (DNA): TGTGCCTGGGACAGGGGAACAAGCAATCAGCCCCAGCATTTT. The chain uses TRBV30 and TRBJ1-5; 8 positions match TRBD1. Germline loops: CDR1 GTSNPN, CDR2 SVGIG (reference sequence). Germline trimming cut 5 bases from V and 1 base from J; bases unmatched to any gene: 4. CDR3 length equals 14 residues.

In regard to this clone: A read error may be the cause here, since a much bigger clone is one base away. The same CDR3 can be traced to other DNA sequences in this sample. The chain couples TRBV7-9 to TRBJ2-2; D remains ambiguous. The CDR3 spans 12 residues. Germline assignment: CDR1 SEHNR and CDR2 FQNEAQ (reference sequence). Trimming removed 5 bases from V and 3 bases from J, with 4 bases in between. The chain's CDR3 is CASSPDTGELFF. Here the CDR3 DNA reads TGTGCCAGCAGCCCGGACACCGGGGAGCTGTTTTTT.

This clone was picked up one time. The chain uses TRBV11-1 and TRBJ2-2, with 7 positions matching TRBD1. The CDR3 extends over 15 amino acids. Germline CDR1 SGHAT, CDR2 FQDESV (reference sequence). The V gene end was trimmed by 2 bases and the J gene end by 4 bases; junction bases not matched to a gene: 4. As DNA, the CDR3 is TGTGCCAGCAGCTTAAACAGGGGTGGCACCGGGGAGCTGTTTTTT. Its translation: CASSLNRGGTGELFF. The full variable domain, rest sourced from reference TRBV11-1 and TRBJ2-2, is EAEVAQSPRYKITEKSQAVAFWCDPISGHATLYWYRQILGQGPELLVQFQDESVVDDSQLPKDRFSAERLKGVDSTLKIQPAELGDSAMYLCASSLNRGGTGELFFGEGSRLTVL.

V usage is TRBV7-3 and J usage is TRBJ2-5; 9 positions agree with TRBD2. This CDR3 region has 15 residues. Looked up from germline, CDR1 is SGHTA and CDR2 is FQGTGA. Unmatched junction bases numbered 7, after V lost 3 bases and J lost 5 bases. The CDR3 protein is CASSLAASGVETQYF. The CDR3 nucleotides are TGTGCCAGCAGCTTGGCTGCTAGCGGGGTTGAGACCCAGTACTTC. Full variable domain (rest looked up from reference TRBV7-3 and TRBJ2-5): GAGVSQTPSNKVTEKGKYVELRCDPISGHTALYWYRQSLGQGPEFLIYFQGTGAADDSGLPNDRFFAVRPEGSVSTLKIQRTERGDSAVYLCASSLAASGVETQYFGPGTRLLVL.

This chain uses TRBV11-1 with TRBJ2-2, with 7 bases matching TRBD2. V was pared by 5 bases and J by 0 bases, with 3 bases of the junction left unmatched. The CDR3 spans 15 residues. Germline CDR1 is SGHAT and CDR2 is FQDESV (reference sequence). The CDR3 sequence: CASSPSGTNTGELFF. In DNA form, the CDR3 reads TGTGCCAGCAGCCCAAGCGGGACGAACACCGGGGAGCTGTTTTTT.

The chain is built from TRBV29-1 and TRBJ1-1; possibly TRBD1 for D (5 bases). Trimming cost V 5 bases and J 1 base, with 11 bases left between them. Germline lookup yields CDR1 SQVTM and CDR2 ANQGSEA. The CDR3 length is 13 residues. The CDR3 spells CSVYDGGNTEAFF. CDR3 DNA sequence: TGCAGCGTTTACGACGGGGGGAACACTGAAGCTTTCTTT.

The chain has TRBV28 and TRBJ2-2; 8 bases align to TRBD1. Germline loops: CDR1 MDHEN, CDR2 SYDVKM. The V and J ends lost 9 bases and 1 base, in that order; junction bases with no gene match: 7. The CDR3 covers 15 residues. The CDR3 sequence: CASRPGQGNTGELFF. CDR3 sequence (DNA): TGTGCCAGTCGCCCTGGACAGGGGAACACCGGGGAGCTGTTTTTT.